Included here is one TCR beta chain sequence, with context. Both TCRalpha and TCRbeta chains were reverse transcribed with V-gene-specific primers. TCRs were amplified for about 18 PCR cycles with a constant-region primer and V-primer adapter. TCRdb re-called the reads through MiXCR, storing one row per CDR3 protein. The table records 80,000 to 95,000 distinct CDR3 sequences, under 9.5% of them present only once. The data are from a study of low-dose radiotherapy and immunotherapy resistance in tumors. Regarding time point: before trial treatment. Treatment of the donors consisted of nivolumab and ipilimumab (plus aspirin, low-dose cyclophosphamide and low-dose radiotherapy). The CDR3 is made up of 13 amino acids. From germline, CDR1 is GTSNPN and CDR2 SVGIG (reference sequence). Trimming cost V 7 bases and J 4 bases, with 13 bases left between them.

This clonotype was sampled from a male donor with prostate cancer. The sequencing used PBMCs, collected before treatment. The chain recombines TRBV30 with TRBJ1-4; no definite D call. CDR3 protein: CAFRAENNEKLFF. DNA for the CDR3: TGTGCCTTTCGTGCAGAGAATAATGAAAAACTGTTTTTT.